Below are 6 T cell receptor beta chains sequenced from a single sample in a study of blood T cell repertoires in COVID-19. Profiling relied on immunoSEQ multiplex PCR, and the TCRdb table lists in-frame clones only, not all of them. The repertoire holds 70,000 to 95,000 clones, with about 81% as singletons. Sequenced input: peripheral blood. The receptor set was obtained from a human donor in a cohort sampled during active COVID-19.

The genes are TRBV10-3 and TRBJ1-2; 12 bases map to TRBD1. Germline V lookup: CDR1 ENHRY, CDR2 SYGVKD. With 10 bases clipped from V and 12 bases from J, the junction kept 18 bases outside the gene matches. CDR3 length equals 15 residues. Here the CDR3 DNA reads TGTGCCAGCGACAGTATGTCCCGGGACAGGGGGCCCAACACCTTC. Translating gives CASDSMSRDRGPNTF.

The chain combines TRBV11-2 with TRBJ1-1; D is ambiguous. Germline V gene lookup returns CDR1 SGHAT and CDR2 FQNNGV. Trimming left V 4 bases short and J 7 bases short, with 13 bases between. This CDR3 contains 13 residues. The CDR3 nucleotides read TGTGCCAGCAGCTACGGGTCTCCGCGTGAAGCTTTCTTT. Translation gives CASSYGSPREAFF.

This clone has just a few counts. The chain joins TRBV29-1 to TRBJ2-1, with TRBD2 matching over 11 bases. Trimming took 0 bases from V and 12 from J; bases not matched to a gene: 7. In germline, CDR1 is SQVTM, CDR2 ANQGSEA. The CDR3 is 14 amino acids. The CDR3 reads CSVEDYRLAGGQFF. The DNA of the CDR3 is TGCAGCGTTGAAGATTATCGCCTAGCGGGGGGGCAGTTCTTC.

The chain carries TRBV11-2 and TRBJ1-1; D unresolved. This CDR3 has 13 residues. Germline V gene lookup returns CDR1 SGHAT and CDR2 FQNNGV. The V end lost 5 bases, the J end lost 6 bases, and 13 bases lay between the germline ends. The CDR3 sequence is CASSADRGAEAFF. In nucleotides, the CDR3 is TGTGCCAGCAGCGCGGACCGGGGAGCTGAAGCTTTCTTT.

The J gene is TRBJ2-5, the V gene TRBV19; D gene unclear. Trimming stripped 0 bases from V and 3 bases from J, with 11 bases between. Germline-derived CDR1 and CDR2 are LNHDA and SQIVND (reference sequence). This CDR3 is 15 amino acids long. The DNA for the CDR3 is TGTGCCAGTAGTATAGATGGCTTCGTTAAAGAGACCCAGTACTTC. Protein product: CASSIDGFVKETQYF.

This chain connects TRBV20-1 to TRBJ2-5; D is possibly TRBD2 (7 bases). V was trimmed by 6 bases and J by 5 bases, leaving 10 bases between them. Germline V gene lookup returns CDR1 DFQATT and CDR2 SNEGSKA (reference sequence). The CDR3 runs 11 residues. CDR3 in DNA: TGCAGTGCGGGGGGGCCCGAGACCCAGTACTTC. This encodes CSAGGPETQYF.